The 17 T cell receptor beta chains given below trace back to one sample, sequenced in a study of T cell responses to AZD1222 COVID-19 vaccine. Assay used: immunoSEQ multiplex PCR; TCRdb lists only in-frame clones, some missing. The sample carries about 120,000 clones, 90% to 95% recorded once. The sample consisted of peripheral blood, taken 28 days after the second AZD1222 dose. These receptor sequences come from an adult who received the AZD1222 COVID-19 vaccine.

The rearrangement uses TRBV15 and TRBJ1-5; D is undetermined. Germline lookup yields CDR1 LNHNV and CDR2 YYDKDF (reference sequence). The V gene lost 0 bases and the J gene lost 6 bases, with 12 bases spanning the gap. The CDR3 sequence is 15 residues long. The CDR3 loop is CATSREAGLGQPQHF. Written as DNA, the CDR3 is TGTGCCACCAGCAGAGAGGCGGGGTTAGGTCAGCCCCAGCATTTT.

J is TRBJ1-2 and V is TRBV28; D is perhaps TRBD1 (6 bases). The V end lost 2 bases, the J end lost 0 bases, and 10 bases lay between the germline ends. CDR3 size: 15 residues. The V gene's germline CDR1 is MDHEN and CDR2 SYDVKM. DNA for the CDR3: TGTGCCAGCAGTTTAAGGGGGTCGTCTAACTATGGCTACACCTTC. Its protein product is CASSLRGSSNYGYTF.

The J gene is TRBJ1-3, the V gene TRBV7-2; D is ambiguous. V lost 1 base and J lost 0, with 7 bases in between. This CDR3 is built from 15 residues. Germline V gene sequence: CDR1 SGHTA, CDR2 FQGNSA. The CDR3 nucleotides read TGTGCCAGCAGCTTAGTAGGCTACTCTGGAAACACCATATATTTT. Translated: CASSLVGYSGNTIYF.

V usage is TRBV5-6 and J usage is TRBJ2-2; 7 bases line up with TRBD1. V gave up 0 bases and J gave up 4 bases; unmatched junction bases: 3. This CDR3 contains 15 residues. Germline values: CDR1 SGHDT, CDR2 YYEEEE. The CDR3, as DNA: TGTGCCAGCAGCTTGGCAGGGGGTGGCACCGGGGAGCTGTTTTTT. It codes for CASSLAGGGTGELFF.

The V call is TRBV7-6, the J call TRBJ1-5; the match to TRBD1 covers 9 bases. V was clipped by 3 bases and J by 6 bases; unmatched bases: 9. Germline CDR1 reads SGHVS; CDR2 reads FNYEAQ. This CDR3 spans 16 amino acids. In DNA, the CDR3 is TGTGCCAGCAGCTTCCGATGGGACAGGGATAGTCAGCCCCAGCATTTT. This gives the protein CASSFRWDRDSQPQHF. The variable domain in full, completed from reference TRBV7-6 and TRBJ1-5, reads GAGVSQSPRYKVTKRGQDVALRCDPISGHVSLYWYRQALGQGPEFLTYFNYEAQQDKSGLPNDRFSAERPEGSISTLTIQRTEQRDSAMYRCASSFRWDRDSQPQHFGDGTRLSIL.

V and J are TRBV19 and TRBJ1-5; D ambiguous. Trimming cost V 5 bases and J 6 bases, with 11 bases left between them. This CDR3 contains 13 residues. Per the germline V gene, CDR1 is LNHDA and CDR2 is SQIVND (reference sequence). CDR3 DNA: TGTGCCAGTAGTGTTCAAACCGGTCAGCCCCAGCATTTT. Translating gives CASSVQTGQPQHF.

The chain combines TRBV3-1 (or the pseudogene TRBV3-2) with TRBJ1-2; D call uncertain. CDR3 length: 15 residues. V was clipped by 0 bases and J by 6 bases, with 14 bases between them. Germline V lookup: CDR1 LGHDT, CDR2 YNNKEL (reference sequence). For the CDR3, the DNA is TGTGCCAGCAGCCAAGACCCCCGGACTGCTAATGGCTACACCTTC. The encoded protein is CASSQDPRTANGYTF.

In DNA form, the CDR3 reads TGTGCCAGCAGCCAAGATGCCACCCCCAACACTGAAGCTTTCTTT. Its protein product is CASSQDATPNTEAFF. The chain recombines TRBV3-1 (or the pseudogene TRBV3-2) with TRBJ1-1, with D uncertain. Germline assignment: CDR1 LGHDT and CDR2 YNNKEL (reference sequence). The CDR3 loop spans 15 amino acids. V lost 0 bases, J lost 2 bases, and 10 bases lay in between.

The chain couples TRBV11-3 to TRBJ2-5; D is unresolved. The length of the CDR3 is 13 residues. With 6 bases removed from V and 4 bases from J, the gap between germline ends came to 12 bases. Germline CDR1 and CDR2: SGHNT and YENEEA. The CDR3 coding sequence is TGTGCCAGCAGTCCGACGTTGGGAGAGACCCAGTACTTC. As protein: CASSPTLGETQYF. The variable domain in full, with the rest retrieved from reference TRBV11-3 and TRBJ2-5, is EAGVVQSPRYKIIEKKQPVAFWCNPISGHNTLYWYLQNLGQGPELLIRYENEEAVDDSQLPKDRFSAERLKGVDSTLKIQPAELGDSAVYLCASSPTLGETQYFGPGTRLLVL.

The chain uses TRBV21-1 and TRBJ1-2. TRBV21-1 is described as a pseudogene. The CDR3 spans 14 residues. The CDR3 sequence: CASSKLLHHYGYTF. As DNA, the CDR3 is TGTGCCAGCAGCAAACTCCTCCACCACTATGGCTACACCTTC.

The V and J genes are TRBV7-9 and TRBJ1-3; D is uncertain. V was trimmed by 3 bases and J by 7 bases, leaving 7 bases between them. The length of the CDR3 is 12 residues. Germline V gives CDR1 SEHNR, CDR2 FQNEAQ (reference sequence). The CDR3 DNA follows: TGTGCCAGCAGCTTGATTGGGAACACCATATATTTT. The encoded protein is CASSLIGNTIYF.

The V and J genes are TRBV3-1 (or the pseudogene TRBV3-2) and TRBJ2-1, with D unclear. The CDR3 is 17 amino acids. V shed 0 bases and J shed 4 bases, with 16 bases lying between them. Germline CDR1 is LGHDT and CDR2 is YNNKEL (reference sequence). CDR3: CASSQEASRVPYNEQFF. The CDR3, as DNA: TGTGCCAGCAGCCAAGAAGCGTCCCGAGTCCCGTACAATGAGCAGTTCTTC.

The chain has TRBV5-1 and TRBJ2-6; 9 bases align to TRBD1. J gave up 2 bases and V 3 bases, and 9 bases lay outside the gene matches. Germline CDR1 SGHRS, CDR2 YFSETQ. The CDR3 runs to 18 residues. The CDR3 bases are TGCGCCAGCAGCTCCGACCCGGGACAGGGAACTGGGGCCAACGTCCTGACTTTC. It translates to CASSSDPGQGTGANVLTF.

This clone came up once. The CDR3 DNA is TGTGCCAGCAGCACCGGGTGGGGGGCTAGCTCCTACGAGCAGTACTTC. Its translation is CASSTGWGASSYEQYF. V gene TRBV7-6 combines with J gene TRBJ2-7, with D perhaps matching TRBD1 or TRBD2 (6 bases each). The V end was cut by 5 bases, the J end by 0 bases, with 17 bases between. Per the germline V gene, CDR1 is SGHVS and CDR2 is FNYEAQ. This CDR3 has 16 amino acids. Full variable domain (missing parts from reference TRBV7-6 and TRBJ2-7): GAGVSQSPRYKVTKRGQDVALRCDPISGHVSLYWYRQALGQGPEFLTYFNYEAQQDKSGLPNDRFSAERPEGSISTLTIQRTEQRDSAMYRCASSTGWGASSYEQYFGPGTRLTVT.

Only a few counts were recorded for this clone. J is TRBJ2-3 and V is TRBV9, with TRBD1 matching 8 bases. CDR3 length: 15 residues. Germline V gives CDR1 SGDLS, CDR2 YYNGEE. After removal of 3 bases from V and 4 bases from J, the junction contained 7 bases not matched to a gene. The CDR3 spells CASSGNPGGSDTQYF. The DNA for the CDR3 is TGTGCCAGCAGCGGGAACCCAGGGGGCTCAGATACGCAGTATTTT.

This clone appeared a few times. The chain employs TRBV7-8 and TRBJ2-7; TRBD2 matches 11 bases. The CDR3 contains 16 residues. Germline V CDR1 and CDR2: SGHVS, FQNEAQ. Germline trimming cut 1 base from V and 3 bases from J; bases unmatched to any gene: 5. The CDR3: CASSLVSGRARYEQYF. The CDR3 DNA sequence: TGTGCCAGCAGCTTAGTTAGCGGGAGGGCCCGCTACGAGCAGTACTTC.

This clone was seen a single time. The CDR3 loop is CASSNDGLALQETQYF. The CDR3 bases are TGTGCCAGCAGCAATGACGGACTAGCGCTACAAGAGACCCAGTACTTC. J is TRBJ2-5 and V is TRBV5-4; 9 bases agree with TRBD2. The CDR3 has 16 amino acids. Germline assignment: CDR1 SGHNT and CDR2 YYREEE (reference sequence). J gave up 2 bases and V 4 bases, and 9 bases lay outside the gene matches.